This T cell receptor (beta chain) was sequenced in a study of OX40 agonist ivuxolimab in advanced cancers. As for the study in general: Dose-escalation patients' cancers were hepatocellular carcinoma, melanoma, renal cell or head and neck cancer.

TCRdb's table, derived via immunoSEQ multiplex PCR, lists solely in-frame clones and lacks some. The sample carries about 20,000 clones, approximately 82% recorded once. Germline assignment: CDR1 MGHRA and CDR2 YSYEKL. The ends were cut back, 1 base at V and 0 bases at J, with 10 bases in the middle. This CDR3 spans 16 amino acids. This receptor was taken from an adult with an advanced solid tumor such as melanoma, head and neck, liver or kidney cancer. The rearrangement links TRBV4-1 to TRBJ1-3; no clear D gene. The material was CD4+ or CD8+ T cells sorted from blood, obtained in a trial of the OX40 agonist ivuxolimab. CDR3 nucleotide sequence: TGCGCCAGCAGCCAAGGCGGAGCAACCTCTGGAAACACCATATATTTT. It translates to CASSQGGATSGNTIYF.